This T cell receptor beta chain was retrieved from a study of T cells in tuberculosis. Study-level information: The T cells targeted glucose monomycolate, a mycobacterial lipid, via CD1B. Findings and limits, study-wide: GMM-specific TCRs were nearer to active tuberculosis alpha repertoires, suggesting expansion.

V lost 2 bases and J lost 4, with 11 bases in between. The CDR3 loop spans 15 amino acids. The germline V gene has CDR1 LGHNA and CDR2 YNFKEQ. At study entry, adolescents had tuberculin skin tests and IGRA screening. About this clone: Its target is unknown.

Here immunoSEQ multiplex PCR was the method, and the copy in TCRdb shows in-frame clones only, minus some. Counted here are tens of thousands of clones, roughly 95% occurring once; the ten biggest clones make up about 7.6%. Sequenced input: PBMCs. V gene TRBV4-2 combines with J gene TRBJ2-2; D may be TRBD2 (7 bases). The TCR comes from a donor between 5 and 29 years old with latent tuberculosis or without tuberculosis infection. CDR3 coding DNA: TGTGCCAGCAGCCAAACCCGGGGGGCCACCGGGGAGCTGTTTTTT. Amino acids: CASSQTRGATGELFF.